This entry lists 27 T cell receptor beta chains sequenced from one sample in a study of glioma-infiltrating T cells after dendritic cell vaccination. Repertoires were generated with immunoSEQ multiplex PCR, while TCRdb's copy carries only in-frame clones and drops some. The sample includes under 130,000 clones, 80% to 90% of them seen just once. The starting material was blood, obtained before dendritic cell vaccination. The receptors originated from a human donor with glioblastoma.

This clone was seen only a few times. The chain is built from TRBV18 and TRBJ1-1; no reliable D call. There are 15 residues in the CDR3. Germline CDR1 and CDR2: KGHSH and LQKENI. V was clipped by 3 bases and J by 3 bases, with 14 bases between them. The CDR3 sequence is CASSPILNRDTEAFF. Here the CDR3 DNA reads TGTGCCAGCTCACCTATCCTCAACCGGGACACTGAAGCTTTCTTT. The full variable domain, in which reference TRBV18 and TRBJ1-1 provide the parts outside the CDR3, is NAGVMQNPRHLVRRRGQEARLRCSPMKGHSHVYWYRQLPEEGLKFMVYLQKENIIDESGMPKERFSAEFPKEGPSILRIQQVVRGDSAAYFCASSPILNRDTEAFFGQGTRLTVV.

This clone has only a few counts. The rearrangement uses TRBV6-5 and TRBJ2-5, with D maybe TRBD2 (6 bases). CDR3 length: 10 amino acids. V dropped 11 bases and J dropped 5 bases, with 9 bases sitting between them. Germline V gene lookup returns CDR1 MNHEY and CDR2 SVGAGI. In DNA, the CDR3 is TGTGCCCCTCTAGCGGAGACCCAGTACTTC. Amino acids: CAPLAETQYF.

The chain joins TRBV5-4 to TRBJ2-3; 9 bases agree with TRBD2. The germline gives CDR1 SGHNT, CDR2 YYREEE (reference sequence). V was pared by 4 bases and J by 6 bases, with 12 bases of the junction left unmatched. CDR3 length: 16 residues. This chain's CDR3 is CASSGGLAGLGDTQYF. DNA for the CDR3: TGTGCCAGCAGCGGGGGGCTAGCGGGGCTAGGGGATACGCAGTATTTT.

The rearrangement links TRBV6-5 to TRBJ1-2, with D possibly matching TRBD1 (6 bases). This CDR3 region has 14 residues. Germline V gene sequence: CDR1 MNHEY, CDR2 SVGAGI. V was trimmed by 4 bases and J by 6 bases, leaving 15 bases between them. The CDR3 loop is CASSSRGSGDGYTF. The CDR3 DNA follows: TGTGCCAGCAGTTCCAGGGGCTCTGGGGATGGCTACACCTTC.

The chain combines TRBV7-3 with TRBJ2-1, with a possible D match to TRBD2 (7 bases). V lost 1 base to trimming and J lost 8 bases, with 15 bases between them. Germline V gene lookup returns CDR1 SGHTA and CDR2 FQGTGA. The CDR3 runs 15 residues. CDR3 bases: TGTGCCAGCAGCTTAAGAGGGGGGGCCCCCCATGAGCAGTTCTTC. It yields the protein CASSLRGGAPHEQFF.

CDR3 sequence reads: CASTSSPYQGAWGYTF. The CDR3 DNA is TGTGCCAGTACCTCTTCCCCTTACCAGGGGGCTTGGGGCTACACCTTC. This sequence joins TRBV19 and TRBJ1-2; TRBD1 aligns across 8 bases. J was trimmed by 8 bases and V by 7 bases; bases with no gene match: 18. The CDR3 loop spans 16 amino acids. The germline gives CDR1 LNHDA, CDR2 SQIVND (reference sequence).

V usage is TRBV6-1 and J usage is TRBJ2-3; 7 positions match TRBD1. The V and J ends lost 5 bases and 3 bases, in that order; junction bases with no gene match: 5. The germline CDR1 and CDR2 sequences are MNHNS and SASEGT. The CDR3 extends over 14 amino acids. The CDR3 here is CASSLTGFTDTQYF. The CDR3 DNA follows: TGTGCCAGCAGTTTGACAGGGTTTACAGATACGCAGTATTTT.

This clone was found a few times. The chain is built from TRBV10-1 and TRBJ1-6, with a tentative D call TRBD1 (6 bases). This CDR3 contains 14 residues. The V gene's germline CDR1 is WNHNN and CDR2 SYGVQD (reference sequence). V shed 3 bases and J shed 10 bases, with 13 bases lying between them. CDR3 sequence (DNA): TGCGCCAGCAGTGAATACAGGGTAGGCTCACCCCTCCACTTT. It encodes CASSEYRVGSPLHF.

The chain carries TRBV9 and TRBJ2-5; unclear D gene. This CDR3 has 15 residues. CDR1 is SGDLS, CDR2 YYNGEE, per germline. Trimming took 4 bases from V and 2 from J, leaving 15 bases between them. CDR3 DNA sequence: TGTGCCAGCAGCACCCAAGTGGGCAGACAAGAGACCCAGTACTTC. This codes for CASSTQVGRQETQYF. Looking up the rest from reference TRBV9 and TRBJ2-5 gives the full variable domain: DSGVTQTPKHLITATGQRVTLRCSPRSGDLSVYWYQQSLDQGLQFLIQYYNGEERAKGNILERFSAQQFPDLHSELNLSSLELGDSALYFCASSTQVGRQETQYFGPGTRLLVL.

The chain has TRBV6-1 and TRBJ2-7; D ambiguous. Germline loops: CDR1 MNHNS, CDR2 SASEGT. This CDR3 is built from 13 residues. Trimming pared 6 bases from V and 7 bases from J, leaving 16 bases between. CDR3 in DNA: TGTGCCAGCAGCAATACACTTTGGAGTGAGCAGTACTTC. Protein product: CASSNTLWSEQYF.

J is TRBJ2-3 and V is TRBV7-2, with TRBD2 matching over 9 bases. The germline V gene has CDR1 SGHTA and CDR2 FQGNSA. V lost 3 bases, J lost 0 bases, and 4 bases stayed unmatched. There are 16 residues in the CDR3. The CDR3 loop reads CASSLLAGWSTDTQYF. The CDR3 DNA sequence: TGTGCCAGCAGCTTGCTAGCGGGGTGGAGCACAGATACGCAGTATTTT.

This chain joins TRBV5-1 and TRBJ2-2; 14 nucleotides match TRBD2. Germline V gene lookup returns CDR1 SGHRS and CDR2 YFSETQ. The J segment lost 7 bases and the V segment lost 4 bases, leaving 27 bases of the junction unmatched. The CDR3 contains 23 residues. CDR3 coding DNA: TGCGCCAGCAGCGCGGCCGGACTAGCGGGGGGAAGGACCTTCAAACTCCGGGGCGGGGAGCTGTTTTTT. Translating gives CASSAAGLAGGRTFKLRGGELFF.

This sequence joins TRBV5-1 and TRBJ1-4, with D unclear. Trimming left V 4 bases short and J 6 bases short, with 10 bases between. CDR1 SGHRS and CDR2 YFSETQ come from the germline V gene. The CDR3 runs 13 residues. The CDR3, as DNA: TGCGCCAGCAGCCTGGCGGCGGATGAAAAACTGTTTTTT. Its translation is CASSLAADEKLFF.

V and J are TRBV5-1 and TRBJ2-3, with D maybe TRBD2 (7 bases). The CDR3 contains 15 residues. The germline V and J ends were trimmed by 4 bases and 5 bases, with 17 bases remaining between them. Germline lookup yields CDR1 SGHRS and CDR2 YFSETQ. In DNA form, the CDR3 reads TGCGCCAGCAGCCTGGGGGGGGGCTCCCTAGATACGCAGTATTTT. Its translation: CASSLGGGSLDTQYF.

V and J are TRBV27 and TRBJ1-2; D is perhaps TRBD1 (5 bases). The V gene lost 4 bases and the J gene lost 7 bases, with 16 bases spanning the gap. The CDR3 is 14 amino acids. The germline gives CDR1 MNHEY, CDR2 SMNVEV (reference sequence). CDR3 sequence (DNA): TGTGCCAGCAGTTACGGTGGCAGGGCCTTTGGCTACACCTTC. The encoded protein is CASSYGGRAFGYTF.

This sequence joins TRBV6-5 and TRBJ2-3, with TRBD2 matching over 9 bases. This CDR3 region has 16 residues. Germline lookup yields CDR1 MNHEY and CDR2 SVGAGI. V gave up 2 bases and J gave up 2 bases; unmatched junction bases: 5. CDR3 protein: CASSYETSGSTDTQYF. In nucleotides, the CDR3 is TGTGCCAGCAGTTACGAGACTAGCGGATCCACAGATACGCAGTATTTT.

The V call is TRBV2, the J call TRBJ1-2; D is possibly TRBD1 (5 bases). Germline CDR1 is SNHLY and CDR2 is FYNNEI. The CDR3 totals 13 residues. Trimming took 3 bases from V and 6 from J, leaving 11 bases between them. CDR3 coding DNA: TGTGCCAGCAGTGAGGTGAGGACAAATGGCTACACCTTC. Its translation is CASSEVRTNGYTF.

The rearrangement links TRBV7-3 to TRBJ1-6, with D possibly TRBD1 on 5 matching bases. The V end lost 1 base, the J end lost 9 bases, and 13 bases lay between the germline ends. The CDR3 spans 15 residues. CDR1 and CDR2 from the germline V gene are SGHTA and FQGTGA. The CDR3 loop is CASSLMGPGGSPLHF. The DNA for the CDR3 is TGTGCCAGCAGCTTAATGGGCCCCGGGGGTTCACCCCTCCACTTT.

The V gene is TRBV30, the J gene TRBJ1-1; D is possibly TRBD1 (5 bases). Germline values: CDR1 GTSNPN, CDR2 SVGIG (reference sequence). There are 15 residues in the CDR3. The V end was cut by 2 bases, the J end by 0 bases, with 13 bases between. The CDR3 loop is CAWSISDKMNTEAFF. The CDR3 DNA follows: TGTGCCTGGAGTATCTCGGACAAAATGAACACTGAAGCTTTCTTT.

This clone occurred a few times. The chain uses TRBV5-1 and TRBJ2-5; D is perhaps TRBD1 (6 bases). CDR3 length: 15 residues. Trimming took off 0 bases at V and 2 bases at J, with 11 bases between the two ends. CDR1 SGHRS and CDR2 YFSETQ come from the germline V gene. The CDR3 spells CASSLAQGNQETQYF. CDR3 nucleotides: TGCGCCAGCAGCTTGGCCCAGGGGAATCAAGAGACCCAGTACTTC.

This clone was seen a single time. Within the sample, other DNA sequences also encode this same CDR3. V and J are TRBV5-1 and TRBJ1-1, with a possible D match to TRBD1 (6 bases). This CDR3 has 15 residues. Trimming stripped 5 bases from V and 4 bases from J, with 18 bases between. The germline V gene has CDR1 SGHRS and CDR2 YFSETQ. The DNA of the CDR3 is TGCGCCAGCAGTCAAAACAGGGTCTCGACCACTGAAGCTTTCTTT. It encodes CASSQNRVSTTEAFF. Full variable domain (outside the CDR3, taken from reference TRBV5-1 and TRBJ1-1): KAGVTQTPRYLIKTRGQQVTLSCSPISGHRSVSWYQQTPGQGLQFLFEYFSETQRNKGNFPGRFSGRQFSNSRSEMNVSTLELGDSALYLCASSQNRVSTTEAFFGQGTRLTVV.

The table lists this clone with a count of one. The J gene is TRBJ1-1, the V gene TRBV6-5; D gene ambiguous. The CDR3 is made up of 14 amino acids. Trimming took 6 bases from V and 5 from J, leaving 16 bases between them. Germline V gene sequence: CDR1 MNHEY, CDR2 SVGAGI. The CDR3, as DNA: TGTGCCAGCAGACCCCCCGGGGATTGGACTGAAGCTTTCTTT. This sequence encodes CASRPPGDWTEAFF.

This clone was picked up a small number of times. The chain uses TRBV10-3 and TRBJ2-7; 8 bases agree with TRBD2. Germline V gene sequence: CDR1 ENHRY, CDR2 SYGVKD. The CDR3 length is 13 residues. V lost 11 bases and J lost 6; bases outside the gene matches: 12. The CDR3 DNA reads TGTGCCGTTCAAGCGGGGGCCATTCTCGAGCAGTACTTC. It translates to CAVQAGAILEQYF.

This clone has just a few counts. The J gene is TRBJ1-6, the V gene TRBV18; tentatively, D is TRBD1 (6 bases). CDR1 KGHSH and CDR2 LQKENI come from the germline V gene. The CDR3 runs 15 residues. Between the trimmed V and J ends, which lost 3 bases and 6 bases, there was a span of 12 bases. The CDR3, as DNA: TGTGCCAGCTCACCCCGGGGGGCTGTTAATTCACCCCTCCACTTT. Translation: CASSPRGAVNSPLHF.

CDR3 sequence: CASSLGGYSNYGYTF. CDR3 in DNA: TGTGCCAGCAGCTTAGGCGGGTATTCTAACTATGGCTACACCTTC. V usage is TRBV7-2 and J usage is TRBJ1-2; D remains ambiguous. The V gene's germline CDR1 is SGHTA and CDR2 FQGNSA. V was shortened by 1 base and J by 0 bases, with 9 bases between the two germline ends. CDR3 length equals 15 residues.

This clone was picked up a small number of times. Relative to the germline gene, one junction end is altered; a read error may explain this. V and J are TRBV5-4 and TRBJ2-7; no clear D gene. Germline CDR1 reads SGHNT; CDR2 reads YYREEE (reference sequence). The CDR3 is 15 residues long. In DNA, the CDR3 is TGCGCCAGCAGCCAAGATTTCACAGAGATCTACGAGCAGTACTTC. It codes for CASSQDFTEIYEQYF.

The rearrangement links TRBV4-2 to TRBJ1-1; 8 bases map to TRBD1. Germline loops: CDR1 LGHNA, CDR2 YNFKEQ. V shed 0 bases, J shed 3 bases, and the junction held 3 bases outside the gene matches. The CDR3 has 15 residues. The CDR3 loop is CASSQDQGAYTEAFF. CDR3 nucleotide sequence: TGTGCCAGCAGCCAAGATCAGGGGGCATACACTGAAGCTTTCTTT.